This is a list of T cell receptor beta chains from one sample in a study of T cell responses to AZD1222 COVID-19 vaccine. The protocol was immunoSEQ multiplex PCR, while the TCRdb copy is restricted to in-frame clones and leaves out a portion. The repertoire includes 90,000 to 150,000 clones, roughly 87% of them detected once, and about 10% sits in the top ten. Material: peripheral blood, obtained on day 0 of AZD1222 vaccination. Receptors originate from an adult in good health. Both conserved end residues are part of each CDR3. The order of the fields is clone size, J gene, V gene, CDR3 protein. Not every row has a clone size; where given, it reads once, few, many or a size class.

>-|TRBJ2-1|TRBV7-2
CASSRTGIPNEQFF
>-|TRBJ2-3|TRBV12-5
CASGLDTDTQYF
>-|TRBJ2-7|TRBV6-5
CASKGSGLAGYEQYF
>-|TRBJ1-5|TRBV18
CASSPSDRPNQPQHF
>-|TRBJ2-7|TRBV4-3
CASSPGQGDYYEQYF
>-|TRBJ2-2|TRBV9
CASSVSLQGGYTGELFF
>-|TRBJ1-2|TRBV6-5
CASSLDRGNYGYTF
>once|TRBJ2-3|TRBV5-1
CASSVAASDTQYF
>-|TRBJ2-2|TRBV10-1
CASSEGLNTGELFF
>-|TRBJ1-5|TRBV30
CAWRPGLNQPQHF
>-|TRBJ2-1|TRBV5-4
CASNERGPLTHEQFF
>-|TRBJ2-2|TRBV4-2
CASSTRASGTVGELFF
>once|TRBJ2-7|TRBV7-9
CASSLIRAYEQYF
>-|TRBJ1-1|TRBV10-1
CASSSTGLNTEAFF
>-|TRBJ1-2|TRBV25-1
CASSDQTGKTANYGYTF
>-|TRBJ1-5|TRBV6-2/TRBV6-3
CASSPGTGTGANQPQHF
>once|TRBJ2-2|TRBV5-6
CASSLRSGTGELFF
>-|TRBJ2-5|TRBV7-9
CASSLAPHDQETQYF
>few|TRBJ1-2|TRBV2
CASSEVRGSGGYTF
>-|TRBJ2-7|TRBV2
CASSGGAFSSYEQYF
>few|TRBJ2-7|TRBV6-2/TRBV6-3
CASSITGGGYEQYF
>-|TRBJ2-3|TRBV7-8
CASTFADTQYF
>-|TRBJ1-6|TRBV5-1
CASSQGARNSPLHF
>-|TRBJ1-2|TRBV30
CAWSVNYGYTF
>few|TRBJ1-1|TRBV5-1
CASSSVVGATGTEAFF